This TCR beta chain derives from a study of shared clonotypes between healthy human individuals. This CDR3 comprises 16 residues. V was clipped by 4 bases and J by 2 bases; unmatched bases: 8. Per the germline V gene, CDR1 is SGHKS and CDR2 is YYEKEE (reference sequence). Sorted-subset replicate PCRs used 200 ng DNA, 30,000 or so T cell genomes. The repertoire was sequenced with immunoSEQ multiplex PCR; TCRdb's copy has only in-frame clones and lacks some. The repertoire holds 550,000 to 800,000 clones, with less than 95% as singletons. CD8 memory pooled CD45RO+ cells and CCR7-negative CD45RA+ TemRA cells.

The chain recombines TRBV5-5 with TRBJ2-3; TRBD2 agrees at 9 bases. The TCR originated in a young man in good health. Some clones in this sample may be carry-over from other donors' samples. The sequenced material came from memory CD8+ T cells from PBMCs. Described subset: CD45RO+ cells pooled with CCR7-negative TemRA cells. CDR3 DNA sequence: TGTGCCAGCAGCCCCTGGCTAGCGGGGCTCACAGATACGCAGTATTTT. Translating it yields CASSPWLAGLTDTQYF.